Listed here are 17 T cell receptor beta chains from one sample, sequenced in a study of PD-1 blockade in classical Hodgkin lymphoma. Repertoires were generated with immunoSEQ multiplex PCR, while TCRdb's copy carries only in-frame clones and drops some. The sample lists under 110,000 clones, roughly 89% seen once, with around 7% in the top ten. Exposure to brentuximab vedotin varied, and each patient had relapsed following autologous stem cell transplantation. This specimen was peripheral blood mononuclear cells (PBMCs), taken before the second cycle of nivolumab. These receptors were collected from a human donor with classical Hodgkin lymphoma.

The rearrangement links TRBV15 to TRBJ2-2; 7 bases map to TRBD1. CDR1 and CDR2 (germline): LNHNV, YYDKDF (reference sequence). The length of the CDR3 is 19 residues. V trimming: 4 bases; J trimming: 1 base; junction bases outside the gene matches: 15. CDR3 sequence reads: CATSTTTGFKGRNTGELFF. CDR3 DNA: TGTGCCACCAGCACAACGACAGGGTTTAAGGGGCGGAACACCGGGGAGCTGTTTTTT.

The chain joins TRBV6-6 to TRBJ1-4; D is unresolved. This CDR3 spans 15 amino acids. Germline V gene sequence: CDR1 MNHNY, CDR2 SVGAGI (reference sequence). V lost 2 bases, J lost 3 bases, and 10 bases lay in between. The CDR3 sequence is CASSYSAQPNEKLFF. CDR3 nucleotides: TGTGCCAGCAGTTACAGTGCACAGCCTAATGAAAAACTGTTTTTT.

The rearrangement uses TRBV5-6 and TRBJ2-2; D gene ambiguous. The CDR3 extends over 14 amino acids. V was pared by 4 bases and J by 1 base, with 8 bases between. Looked up from germline, CDR1 is SGHDT and CDR2 is YYEEEE. The CDR3: CASSLQMNTGELFF. CDR3 sequence (DNA): TGTGCCAGCAGCCTCCAAATGAACACCGGGGAGCTGTTTTTT.

The rearrangement links TRBV4-1 to TRBJ2-1, with 8 bases lining up with TRBD2. The CDR3 loop spans 16 amino acids. With 1 base clipped from V and 8 bases from J, the junction kept 10 bases outside the gene matches. Germline V gene sequence: CDR1 MGHRA, CDR2 YSYEKL. CDR3 sequence: CASSQGGSGGDYEQFF. In nucleotides, the CDR3 is TGCGCCAGCAGCCAAGGGGGAAGCGGGGGCGACTATGAGCAGTTCTTC.

The chain has TRBV4-2 and TRBJ1-2; 7 positions agree with TRBD1. CDR3 length equals 16 residues. J gave up 4 bases and V 2 bases, and 10 bases lay outside the gene matches. Germline lookup yields CDR1 LGHNA and CDR2 YNFKEQ. The CDR3 DNA reads TGTGCCAGCAGCCAATTTCTGACAGGGACAGTCTATGGCTACACCTTC. Amino acid sequence: CASSQFLTGTVYGYTF.

The chain uses TRBV6-6 and TRBJ1-1; weak D call: TRBD1 (6 bases). The germline V gene has CDR1 MNHNY and CDR2 SVGAGI (reference sequence). There are 16 residues in the CDR3. Deletions cut 6 bases from V and 0 bases from J, with 17 bases between. The CDR3 nucleotides read TGTGCCAGCAGATCATACAGGGCTGCGCTGAACACTGAAGCTTTCTTT. Amino acid sequence: CASRSYRAALNTEAFF.

The chain links TRBV4-1 to TRBJ1-4, with a possible D match to TRBD1 (5 bases). The V gene lost 2 bases and the J gene lost 5 bases, with 12 bases spanning the gap. This CDR3 is built from 15 residues. The germline V gene encodes CDR1 MGHRA and CDR2 YSYEKL. This CDR3 is CASSQSTDRNEKLFF. DNA of the CDR3: TGCGCCAGCAGCCAATCCACAGACAGAAATGAAAAACTGTTTTTT.

J is TRBJ1-1 and V is TRBV4-1; D might be TRBD1 (6 bases). The V gene lost 0 bases and the J gene lost 1 base, with 12 bases spanning the gap. CDR3 length: 16 residues. The germline V gene encodes CDR1 MGHRA and CDR2 YSYEKL. CDR3 nucleotide sequence: TGCGCCAGCAGCCAAGACCGGGGGGCTGAGAACACTGAAGCTTTCTTT. Translation gives CASSQDRGAENTEAFF.

The chain is built from TRBV7-2 and TRBJ1-1; D uncertain. CDR1 and CDR2 from the germline V gene are SGHTA and FQGNSA. V shed 4 bases and J shed 4 bases, with 16 bases lying between them. The CDR3 is 15 residues long. This CDR3 reads CASSSPPLPGTEAFF. In nucleotides, the CDR3 is TGTGCCAGCAGCTCCCCCCCCCTGCCGGGCACTGAAGCTTTCTTT. The full variable domain, completed using reference TRBV7-2 and TRBJ1-1, is GAGVSQSPSNKVTEKGKDVELRCDPISGHTALYWYRQSLGQGLEFLIYFQGNSAPDKSGLPSDRFSAERTGGSVSTLTIQRTQQEDSAVYLCASSSPPLPGTEAFFGQGTRLTVV.

The chain recombines TRBV2 with TRBJ2-2; 7 bases line up with TRBD1. V shed 7 bases, J shed 7 bases, and the junction held 12 bases outside the gene matches. The germline gives CDR1 SNHLY, CDR2 FYNNEI. The CDR3 has 15 residues. Here the CDR3 reads CASTWDSPIVGELFF. In DNA, the CDR3 is TGTGCCAGCACCTGGGACAGTCCCATCGTCGGGGAGCTGTTTTTT.

This chain connects TRBV7-6 to TRBJ2-7; D is perhaps TRBD2 (6 bases). Looked up from germline, CDR1 is SGHVS and CDR2 is FNYEAQ. The germline V and J ends were trimmed by 1 base and 4 bases, with 14 bases remaining between them. The CDR3 totals 15 residues. The CDR3 DNA reads as TGTGCCAGCAGCTTAGTAGGGCCTGCGGGGTACGAGCAGTACTTC. Translation gives CASSLVGPAGYEQYF.

V and J are TRBV7-6 and TRBJ1-1, with TRBD1 identical over 9 bases. CDR3 size: 15 residues. Germline V gives CDR1 SGHVS, CDR2 FNYEAQ. Trimming took 5 bases from V and 8 from J; bases not matched to a gene: 12. The chain's CDR3 is CASSKGPGQGVEAFF. The CDR3 DNA follows: TGTGCCAGCAGCAAGGGTCCGGGACAGGGCGTCGAAGCTTTCTTT.

The V gene is TRBV10-2, the J gene TRBJ1-2, with unresolved D. Germline V CDR1 and CDR2: WSHSY, SAAADI. The CDR3 runs to 19 residues. Trimming shortened V by 3 bases and J by 8 bases, and 31 bases separated the two germline ends. CDR3 nucleotide sequence: TGCGCCAGCAGTGATTCCTTGGGTGGGGAGATAGGCACCCTATGGGGCTACACCTTC. It translates to CASSDSLGGEIGTLWGYTF.

The chain has TRBV19 and TRBJ1-1; D ambiguous. Germline V gene lookup returns CDR1 LNHDA and CDR2 SQIVND (reference sequence). This CDR3 contains 13 residues. The germline V and J ends were trimmed by 3 bases and 3 bases, with 8 bases remaining between them. The CDR3 region has the DNA TGTGCCAGTAGTATCCGGGCCTACACTGAAGCTTTCTTT. It specifies CASSIRAYTEAFF.

The V gene is TRBV9, the J gene TRBJ2-7, with D maybe TRBD1 (8 bases). Germline V gene sequence: CDR1 SGDLS, CDR2 YYNGEE. The CDR3 runs to 16 residues. With 1 base removed from V and 2 bases from J, the gap between germline ends came to 16 bases. The CDR3 reads CASSVSGTGGTYEQYF. As DNA, the CDR3 is TGTGCCAGCAGCGTAAGCGGGACAGGCGGGACCTACGAGCAGTACTTC.

The gene calls are TRBV30 and TRBJ1-2; D gene uncertain. V lost 1 base and J lost 1, with 10 bases in between. The CDR3 sequence is 14 residues long. From germline, CDR1 is GTSNPN and CDR2 SVGIG (reference sequence). The CDR3: CAWSDEAVNYGYTF. The CDR3 bases are TGTGCCTGGAGTGATGAGGCAGTTAACTATGGCTACACCTTC. The full variable domain, in which reference TRBV30 and TRBJ1-2 provide the parts outside the CDR3, is SQTIHQWPATLVQPVGSPLSLECTVEGTSNPNLYWYRQAAGRGLQLLFYSVGIGQISSEVPQNLSASRPQDRQFILSSKKLLLSDSGFYLCAWSDEAVNYGYTFGSGTRLTVV.

The chain employs TRBV7-9 and TRBJ1-2, with no clear D. Germline V gives CDR1 SEHNR, CDR2 FQNEAQ (reference sequence). The V gene lost 3 bases and the J gene lost 7 bases, with 9 bases spanning the gap. This CDR3 is built from 12 residues. The CDR3 bases are TGTGCCAGCAGCTTCCCGACCAGTGGCTACACCTTC. Encoded protein: CASSFPTSGYTF.